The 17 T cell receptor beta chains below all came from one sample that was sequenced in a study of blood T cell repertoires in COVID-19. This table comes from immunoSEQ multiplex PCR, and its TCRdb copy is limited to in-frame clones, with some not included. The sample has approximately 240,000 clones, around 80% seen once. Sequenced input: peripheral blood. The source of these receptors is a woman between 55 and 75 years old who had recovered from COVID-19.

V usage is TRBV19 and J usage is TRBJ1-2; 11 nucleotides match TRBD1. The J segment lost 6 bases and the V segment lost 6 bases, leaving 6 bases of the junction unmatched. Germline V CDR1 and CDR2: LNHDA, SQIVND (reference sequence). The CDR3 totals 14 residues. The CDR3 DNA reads TGTGCCAGTAGACGGGACAGGGGGGAGAATGGCTACACCTTC. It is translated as CASRRDRGENGYTF.

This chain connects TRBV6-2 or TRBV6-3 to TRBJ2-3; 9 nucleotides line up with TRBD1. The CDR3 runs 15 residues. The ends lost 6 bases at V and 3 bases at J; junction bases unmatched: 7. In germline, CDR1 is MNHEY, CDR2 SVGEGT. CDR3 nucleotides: TGTGCCAGCAGCACCGGGACAGGGTGGACAGATACGCAGTATTTT. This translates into CASSTGTGWTDTQYF.

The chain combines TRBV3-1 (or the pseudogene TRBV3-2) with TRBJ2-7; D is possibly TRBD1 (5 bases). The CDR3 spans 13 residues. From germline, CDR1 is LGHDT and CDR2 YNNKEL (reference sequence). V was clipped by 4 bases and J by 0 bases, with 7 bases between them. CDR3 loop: CASSRTSSYEQYF. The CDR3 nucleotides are TGTGCCAGCAGCCGGACAAGCTCCTACGAGCAGTACTTC.

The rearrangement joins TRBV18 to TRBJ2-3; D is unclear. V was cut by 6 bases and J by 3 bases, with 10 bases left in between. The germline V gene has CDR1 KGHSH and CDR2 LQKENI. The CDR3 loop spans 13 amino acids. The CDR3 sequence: CASSPSPTDTQYF. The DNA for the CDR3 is TGTGCCAGCTCTCCATCCCCGACAGATACGCAGTATTTT.

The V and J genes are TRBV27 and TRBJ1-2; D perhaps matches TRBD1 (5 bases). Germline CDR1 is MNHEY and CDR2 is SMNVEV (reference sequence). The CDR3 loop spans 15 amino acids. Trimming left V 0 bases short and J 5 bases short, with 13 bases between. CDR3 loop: CASSLSGLGLYGYTF. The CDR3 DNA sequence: TGTGCCAGCAGTTTATCGGGGCTGGGCCTATATGGCTACACCTTC.

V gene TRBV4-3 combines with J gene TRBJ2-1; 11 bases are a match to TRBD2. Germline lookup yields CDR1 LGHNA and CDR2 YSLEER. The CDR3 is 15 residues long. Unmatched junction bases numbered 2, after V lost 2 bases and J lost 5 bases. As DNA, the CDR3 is TGCGCCAGCAGCCAAACTAGCGGGGGCAACAATGAGCAGTTCTTC. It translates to CASSQTSGGNNEQFF.

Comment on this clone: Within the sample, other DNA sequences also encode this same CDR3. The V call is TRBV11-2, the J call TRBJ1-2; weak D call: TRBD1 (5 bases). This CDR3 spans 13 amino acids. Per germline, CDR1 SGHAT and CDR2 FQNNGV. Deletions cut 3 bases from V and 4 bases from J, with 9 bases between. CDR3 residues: CASSLGQGYGYTF. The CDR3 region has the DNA TGTGCCAGCAGCTTGGGGCAAGGCTATGGCTACACCTTC.

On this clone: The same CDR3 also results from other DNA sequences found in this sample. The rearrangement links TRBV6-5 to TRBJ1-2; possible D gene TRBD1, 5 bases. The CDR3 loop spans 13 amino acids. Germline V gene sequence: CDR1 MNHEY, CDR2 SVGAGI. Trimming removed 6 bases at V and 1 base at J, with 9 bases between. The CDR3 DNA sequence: TGTGCCAGCAGCCGCGACAGTAACTATGGCTACACCTTC. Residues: CASSRDSNYGYTF.

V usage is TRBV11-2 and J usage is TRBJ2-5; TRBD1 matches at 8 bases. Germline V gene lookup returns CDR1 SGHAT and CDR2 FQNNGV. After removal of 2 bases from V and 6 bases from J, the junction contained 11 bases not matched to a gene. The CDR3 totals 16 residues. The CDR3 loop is CASSLLRQGTKKTQYF. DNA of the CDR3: TGTGCCAGCAGCTTACTTAGACAGGGGACAAAGAAGACCCAGTACTTC.

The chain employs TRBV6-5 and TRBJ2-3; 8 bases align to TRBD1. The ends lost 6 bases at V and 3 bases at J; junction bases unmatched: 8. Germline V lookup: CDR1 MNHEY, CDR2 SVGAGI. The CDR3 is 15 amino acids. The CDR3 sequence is CASSRGTGGTDTQYF. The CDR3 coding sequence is TGTGCCAGCAGCCGAGGGACAGGAGGGACAGATACGCAGTATTTT.

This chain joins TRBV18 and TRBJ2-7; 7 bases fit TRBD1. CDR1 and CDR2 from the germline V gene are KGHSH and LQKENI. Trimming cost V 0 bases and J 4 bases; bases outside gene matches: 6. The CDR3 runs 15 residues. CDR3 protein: CASSPPQGPGYEQYF. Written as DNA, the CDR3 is TGTGCCAGCTCACCACCACAGGGGCCGGGGTACGAGCAGTACTTC.

CDR3 nucleotides: TGTGCCAGCATACTAGCGGGGGGCCCCCAAGAGACCCAGTACTTC. It yields the protein CASILAGGPQETQYF. The chain combines TRBV6-1 with TRBJ2-5; 12 nucleotides line up with TRBD2. After removal of 7 bases from V and 1 base from J, the junction contained 4 bases not matched to a gene. The germline gives CDR1 MNHNS, CDR2 SASEGT. This CDR3 has 15 residues.

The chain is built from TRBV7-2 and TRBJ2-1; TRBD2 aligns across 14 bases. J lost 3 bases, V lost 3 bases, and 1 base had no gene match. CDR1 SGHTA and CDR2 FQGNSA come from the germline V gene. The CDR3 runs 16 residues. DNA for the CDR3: TGTGCCAGCAGCTTCGGACTAGCGGGGGGCTACAATGAGCAGTTCTTC. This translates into CASSFGLAGGYNEQFF.

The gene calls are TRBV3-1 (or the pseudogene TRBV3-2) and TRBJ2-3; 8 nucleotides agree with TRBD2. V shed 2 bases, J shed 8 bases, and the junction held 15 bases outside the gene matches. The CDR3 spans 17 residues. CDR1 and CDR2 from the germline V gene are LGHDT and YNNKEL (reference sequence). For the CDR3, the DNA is TGTGCCAGCAGCCAAAGGCTTGGCGGGGGGCCAGATCCTACGCAGTATTTT. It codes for CASSQRLGGGPDPTQYF.

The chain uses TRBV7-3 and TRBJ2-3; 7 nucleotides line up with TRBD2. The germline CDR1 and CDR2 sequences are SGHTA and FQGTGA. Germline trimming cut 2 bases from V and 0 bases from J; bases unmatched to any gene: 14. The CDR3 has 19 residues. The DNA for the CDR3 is TGTGCCAGCAGCTTAGCCTATGCGGGGGTTCTAACTAGCACAGATACGCAGTATTTT. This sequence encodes CASSLAYAGVLTSTDTQYF.

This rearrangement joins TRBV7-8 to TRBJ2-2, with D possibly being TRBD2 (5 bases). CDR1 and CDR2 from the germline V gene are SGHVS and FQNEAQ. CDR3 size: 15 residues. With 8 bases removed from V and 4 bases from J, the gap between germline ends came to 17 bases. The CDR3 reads CASLRRGSGTGELFF. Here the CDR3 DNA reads TGTGCCAGCCTCCGCCGGGGTAGTGGCACCGGGGAGCTGTTTTTT.

The CDR3 DNA reads TGTGCCAGCAGTGAAGCTCGCCAGACCGCGGGACACGAGCAGTACTTC. As protein: CASSEARQTAGHEQYF. The V and J genes are TRBV6-1 and TRBJ2-7; perhaps TRBD2 as D (6 bases). Trimming cost V 0 bases and J 5 bases, with 17 bases left between them. The CDR3 contains 16 residues. Germline lookup yields CDR1 MNHNS and CDR2 SASEGT.